Shown below are 19 T cell receptor beta chains from a single sample sequenced in a study of blood T cell repertoires in COVID-19. TCRdb's table, derived via immunoSEQ multiplex PCR, lists solely in-frame clones and lacks some. The sample shows about 7,000 clones, roughly 88% of them seen only once. The sample consisted of peripheral blood. These receptors were collected from a human donor in a cohort sampled during active COVID-19.

The V call is TRBV4-1, the J call TRBJ1-2; D is undetermined. There are 17 residues in the CDR3. Germline CDR1 is MGHRA and CDR2 is YSYEKL. V was trimmed by 1 base and J by 4 bases, leaving 19 bases between them. CDR3 DNA: TGCGCCAGCAGCCAAGGTCCATCCCAGTCACTACGCTATGGCTACACCTTC. It encodes CASSQGPSQSLRYGYTF.

The chain is built from TRBV18 and TRBJ2-1; maybe TRBD2 (8 bases). CDR1 and CDR2 (germline): KGHSH, LQKENI. There are 16 residues in the CDR3. The germline V and J ends were trimmed by 4 bases and 4 bases, with 17 bases remaining between them. The CDR3, as DNA: TGTGCCAGCTCACAAAGACAGGGCGGGGGGTACAATGAGCAGTTCTTC. Its translation is CASSQRQGGGYNEQFF.

V usage is TRBV7-9 and J usage is TRBJ2-7; D may be TRBD1 (5 bases). This CDR3 region has 17 residues. Germline loops: CDR1 SEHNR, CDR2 FQNEAQ (reference sequence). V lost 4 bases, J lost 0 bases, and 19 bases lay in between. This CDR3 is CASSSPSDRVSSYEQYF. The CDR3, as DNA: TGTGCCAGCAGCTCCCCCTCTGACAGAGTGAGCTCCTACGAGCAGTACTTC.

The V and J genes are TRBV7-9 and TRBJ1-2; D may be TRBD1 (6 bases). The CDR3 covers 17 residues. The germline gives CDR1 SEHNR, CDR2 FQNEAQ (reference sequence). V lost 5 bases to trimming and J lost 0 bases, with 19 bases between them. CDR3 sequence: CASSIRPRQDTNYGYTF. Written as DNA, the CDR3 is TGTGCCAGCAGCATAAGACCCCGACAGGATACTAACTATGGCTACACCTTC.

This clone was counted between two and nine times. The chain links TRBV10-1 to TRBJ2-1; 9 bases are shared with TRBD1. Losses at the gene ends were 2 bases for V and 3 bases for J; bases not matched to a gene: 2. Per germline, CDR1 WNHNN and CDR2 SYGVQD (reference sequence). This CDR3 region has 15 residues. Here the CDR3 reads CASSETGGNYNEQFF. For the CDR3, the DNA is TGCGCCAGCAGTGAGACAGGGGGCAACTACAATGAGCAGTTCTTC.

CDR3 nucleotide sequence: TGTGCCAGCTCACCACTAGCTCCAGGGGGAGGTACAGATACGCAGTATTTT. It translates to CASSPLAPGGGTDTQYF. This chain uses TRBV18 with TRBJ2-3, with D perhaps TRBD1 (7 bases). This CDR3 comprises 17 residues. Germline V gene data show CDR1 as KGHSH and CDR2 as LQKENI. The V and J ends lost 1 base and 3 bases respectively, with 17 bases between them.

V gene TRBV10-2 combines with J gene TRBJ2-2; 12 bases agree with TRBD1. The CDR3 has 19 amino acids. The trim removed 6 bases at V and 4 bases at J, leaving 15 bases unmatched. Germline lookup yields CDR1 WSHSY and CDR2 SAAADI. CDR3 region: CASSLVPGQGAESTGELFF. The CDR3 region has the DNA TGCGCCAGCAGCCTCGTCCCGGGACAGGGGGCGGAGAGCACCGGGGAGCTGTTTTTT.

The V and J genes are TRBV5-4 and TRBJ2-5; no clear D. CDR1 SGHNT and CDR2 YYREEE come from the germline V gene (reference sequence). The CDR3 consists of 14 residues. V was pared by 3 bases and J by 0 bases, with 9 bases between. In DNA, the CDR3 is TGTGCCAGCAGCTCCCCCCAGTACCAAGAGACCCAGTACTTC. Translated, it gives CASSSPQYQETQYF.

V usage is TRBV11-3 and J usage is TRBJ2-7, with 12 bases matching TRBD2. Germline V lookup: CDR1 SGHNT, CDR2 YENEEA. This CDR3 is built from 15 residues. The J segment lost 6 bases and the V segment lost 5 bases, leaving 8 bases of the junction unmatched. The CDR3 reads CASSPRLAGVGEQYF. In DNA form, the CDR3 reads TGTGCCAGCAGCCCGAGACTAGCGGGAGTTGGCGAGCAGTACTTC.

This rearrangement joins TRBV3-1 (or the pseudogene TRBV3-2) to TRBJ2-5; 13 positions match TRBD2. The CDR3 contains 16 residues. Germline CDR1 reads LGHDT; CDR2 reads YNNKEL (reference sequence). Trimming took 4 bases from V and 1 from J; bases not matched to a gene: 3. The CDR3, as DNA: TGTGCCAGCAGCCTTGGGACTAGCGGGATCCAAGAGACCCAGTACTTC. Its protein product is CASSLGTSGIQETQYF.

This clone came up a few times. In DNA form, the CDR3 reads TGTGCCAGCTCACCCGGGACTAGTTCTATCGAGACCCAGTACTTC. Protein product: CASSPGTSSIETQYF. The rearrangement links TRBV18 to TRBJ2-5, with 8 bases aligning to TRBD2. The CDR3 runs to 15 residues. The germline V gene has CDR1 KGHSH and CDR2 LQKENI. The ends lost 3 bases at V and 5 bases at J; junction bases unmatched: 8.

The chain joins TRBV5-1 to TRBJ2-3; tentative D call: TRBD2 (6 bases). This CDR3 is 14 amino acids long. CDR1 and CDR2 from the germline V gene are SGHRS and YFSETQ. Trimming stripped 6 bases from V and 4 bases from J, with 15 bases between. Here the CDR3 DNA reads TGCGCCAGCAATTCGGAGGGAATCGCAGATACGCAGTATTTT. Protein: CASNSEGIADTQYF.

The chain recombines TRBV3-1 (or the pseudogene TRBV3-2) with TRBJ2-3; D might be TRBD2 (6 bases). Trimming took 0 bases from V and 6 from J, leaving 10 bases between them. This CDR3 is 14 amino acids long. Per germline, CDR1 LGHDT and CDR2 YNNKEL (reference sequence). The CDR3 protein is CASSQEGLSDTQYF. The DNA of the CDR3 is TGTGCCAGCAGCCAAGAGGGACTCTCGGATACGCAGTATTTT.

This clone came up a few times. V is TRBV2 and J is TRBJ2-7, with a tentative D call TRBD1 (6 bases). Germline V lookup: CDR1 SNHLY, CDR2 FYNNEI. The CDR3 extends over 12 amino acids. Trimming took off 2 bases at V and 7 bases at J, with 9 bases between the two ends. CDR3 nucleotide sequence: TGTGCCAGCAGTGAAAGGGGGAAGGAGCAGTACTTC. Amino acids: CASSERGKEQYF.

V and J are TRBV29-1 and TRBJ1-3; 8 nucleotides match TRBD1. The ends lost 6 bases at V and 2 bases at J; junction bases unmatched: 6. Germline assignment: CDR1 SQVTM and CDR2 ANQGSEA. The CDR3 has 14 residues. DNA for the CDR3: TGCAGCGTCGACCTACAGGGGGCTGGAAACACCATATATTTT. This encodes CSVDLQGAGNTIYF.

This sequence joins TRBV28 and TRBJ2-2; 7 bases align to TRBD1. This CDR3 is 16 amino acids long. The germline V gene has CDR1 MDHEN and CDR2 SYDVKM. V gave up 5 bases and J gave up 0 bases; unmatched junction bases: 6. The CDR3 sequence: CASSPWTGANTGELFF. CDR3 sequence (DNA): TGTGCCAGCAGTCCCTGGACAGGTGCGAACACCGGGGAGCTGTTTTTT.

CDR3 protein: CASSLGNPGEEAFF. The CDR3, as DNA: TGCGCCAGCAGCTTGGGTAATCCGGGAGAAGAGGCTTTCTTT. The V and J genes are TRBV5-1 and TRBJ1-1; D is undetermined. Germline V gives CDR1 SGHRS, CDR2 YFSETQ. The CDR3 is made up of 14 amino acids. Trimming took 0 bases from V and 11 from J, leaving 17 bases between them. Combining the CDR3 with reference TRBV5-1 and TRBJ1-1 gives the whole variable domain KAGVTQTPRYLIKTRGQQVTLSCSPISGHRSVSWYQQTPGQGLQFLFEYFSETQRNKGNFPGRFSGRQFSNSRSEMNVSTLELGDSALYLCASSLGNPGEEAFFGQGTRLTVV.

V is TRBV18 and J is TRBJ2-1, with D possibly being TRBD2 (6 bases). Trimming took 6 bases from V and 6 from J, leaving 9 bases between them. The CDR3 spans 12 residues. Germline V CDR1 and CDR2: KGHSH, LQKENI. The CDR3, as DNA: TGTGCCAGCTCGCCGGGGGTCAATGAGCAGTTCTTC. Protein: CASSPGVNEQFF.

This sequence joins TRBV5-1 and TRBJ2-1; 12 bases fit TRBD2. The ends lost 0 bases at V and 12 bases at J; junction bases unmatched: 4. This CDR3 is built from 14 residues. Germline-derived CDR1 and CDR2 are SGHRS and YFSETQ. The CDR3 spells CASSLGLAGARQFF. For the CDR3, the DNA is TGCGCCAGCAGCTTGGGACTAGCGGGGGCAAGGCAGTTCTTC.